A selection of T cell receptor beta chains follows, all from one sample in a study of T cells in Graves' hyperthyroidism and ophthalmopathy. One entry per CDR3 protein, called by TCRdb with MiXCR from the multiplex PCR reads. The sample yields roughly 570,000 distinct CDR3 sequences, 46% seen once. Sequenced: peripheral blood or thyroid tissue (not recorded which). The source is an adult woman with Graves' disease, either hyperthyroidism or ophthalmopathy (not recorded which). Each CDR3 is given with its conserved first and last residue. The D gene is left open where the match is weak. Expanded clones get a size class; other rows say once, few or many, or leave the size out.

J gene | D gene | clone size | V gene | CDR3 DNA | CDR3 protein
TRBJ2-5 | TRBD2 | few | TRBV10-3 | TGTGCCATCAGTGAGTCAAGCGGGAGGGCCGGAAGAGAGACCCAGTACTTC | CAISESSGRAGRETQYF
TRBJ1-4 | - | - | TRBV7-6 | TGTGCCAGCAGTCCTGACAGTCGATCGGTACTGTTTTTT | CASSPDSRSVLFF
TRBJ1-1 | - | once | TRBV7-2 | TGTGCCAGCAGCCCCTATATTAACACTGAAGCTTTCTTT | CASSPYINTEAFF
TRBJ2-7 | TRBD2 | - | TRBV10-2 | TGCGCCAGCAGTGATAGGCCTAGCGGGAGTAGCGAGCAGTACTTC | CASSDRPSGSSEQYF
TRBJ2-2 | - | - | TRBV29-1 | TGCAGCGTGGGTGCTGGCACCGGGGAGCTGTTTTTT | CSVGAGTGELFF
TRBJ1-2 | - | few | TRBV7-2 | TGTGCCAGCAGCTTGATCGGAGTCGGGGCCCACTATGGCTACACCTTC | CASSLIGVGAHYGYTF
TRBJ1-2 | TRBD1 | - | TRBV12-3/TRBV12-4 | TGTGCCAGCAGTATCGACAGGGCCGGCTATGGCTACACCTTC | CASSIDRAGYGYTF
TRBJ2-7 | - | once | TRBV11-2 | TGTGCCAGCAGCTTAGGGGGTGAAGGGCTGAGATACGAGCAGTACTTC | CASSLGGEGLRYEQYF
TRBJ2-7 | - | many | TRBV3-1 | TGTGCCAGCAGCCAAGATGTCCGCGAGCAGTACTTC | CASSQDVREQYF
TRBJ1-4 | - | many | TRBV12-3/TRBV12-4 | TGTGCCAGCAACCTCGGGGGCCGCAATGAAAAACTGTTTTTT | CASNLGGRNEKLFF
TRBJ2-2 | TRBD2 | - | TRBV15 | TGTGCCACCAGCAGAGCCTTAGCGGGATCCGGGGAGCTGTTTTTT | CATSRALAGSGELFF
TRBJ2-3 | - | - | TRBV7-6 | TGTGCCAGCAGCTTAGCGCAAGGGGGGAGAATCACAGATACGCAGTATTTT | CASSLAQGGRITDTQYF
TRBJ2-7 | TRBD2 | many | TRBV13 | TGTGCCAGCAGCTTAGGGGGTAGCGGGAGTGAGAACGAGCAGTACTTC | CASSLGGSGSENEQYF
TRBJ1-5 | - | many | TRBV5-1 | TGCGCCAGCAGCTTGGAGGGAGTTGATCAGCCCCAGCATTTT | CASSLEGVDQPQHF
TRBJ1-5 | - | - | TRBV25-1 | TGTGCCAGCAGTGCTACCGAGGGGATGGGGAGACCCCAGCATTTT | CASSATEGMGRPQHF
TRBJ2-7 | - | - | TRBV7-9 | TGTGCCACCAGTGACACGGGAACGCAGTACTTC | CATSDTGTQYF
TRBJ2-7 | TRBD2 | many | TRBV10-3 | TGTGCCATCAGTGAAATGCAGGGAGGGGAGCAGTACTTC | CAISEMQGGEQYF
TRBJ2-2 | - | many | TRBV19 | TGTGCCAGTAGTATAGGCCAAGTGAGGACCGGGGAGCTGTTTTTT | CASSIGQVRTGELFF
TRBJ2-5 | - | - | TRBV2 | TGTGCCAGACTACGATCCTCCCCGCCAAATCAGCCCCAGTACTTC | CARLRSSPPNQPQYF
TRBJ2-7 | - | - | TRBV29-1 | TGCAGCGTTGTAGCCGGGACAAATCAGCCCCAGCAGTACTTC | CSVVAGTNQPQQYF
TRBJ2-2 | TRBD1 | many | TRBV14 | TGTGCCAGCAGCCAACTACAAGGACAGGGGGACACCGGGGAGCTGTTTTTT | CASSQLQGQGDTGELFF
TRBJ2-2 | TRBD2 | many | TRBV11-2 | TGTGCCAGCACCCCGCTAGCGGGAGGAGCCGCCGGGGAGCTGTTTTTT | CASTPLAGGAAGELFF
TRBJ1-2 | - | - | TRBV14 | TGTGCCAGCAGTTCCACCGGGACCCAAGGTGGTGGCTACACCTTC | CASSSTGTQGGGYTF
TRBJ2-5 | TRBD1 | - | TRBV7-3 | TGTGCCAGCAGCCGCCAGGGGGCAGAAGGTCAAGAGACCCAGTACTTC | CASSRQGAEGQETQYF
TRBJ2-7 | TRBD2 | - | TRBV7-8 | TGTGCCAGCAGCCAAGGACTAGCGGGAGGGCGAAAGCAGTACTTC | CASSQGLAGGRKQYF
TRBJ2-7 | - | - | TRBV7-9 | TGTGCCAGCAGTGCTATCGGTGGCCGATATCTCTACGAGCAGTACTTC | CASSAIGGRYLYEQYF
TRBJ2-7 | - | - | TRBV24-1 | TGTGCCACCAGTGATTCCGGACATACCTCGTTCGGGGCAAAGCAGTACTTC | CATSDSGHTSFGAKQYF
TRBJ1-5 | TRBD1 | - | TRBV20-1 | TGCAGTGCTAGAGACCCACAGGGGGCCGGGGAGACCCAGCATTTT | CSARDPQGAGETQHF
TRBJ2-7 | TRBD2 | many | TRBV20-1 | TGCAGTGCCACAATTGGACTAGCGGGAGTAAGCGAGCAGTACTTC | CSATIGLAGVSEQYF
TRBJ2-2 | - | - | TRBV7-9 | TGTGCCAGCAGCTTAGCGGTCGCGAACACCGGGGAGCTGTTTTTT | CASSLAVANTGELFF
TRBJ1-3 | TRBD1 | - | TRBV9 | TGTGCCAGCAGCGTCGGGACAGGGGAGAGGCGCCTGGATTTT | CASSVGTGERRLDF
TRBJ2-5 | - | many | TRBV5-5 | TGTGCCAGCAGCCGGCACGGGATTAACCAAGAGACCCAGTACTTC | CASSRHGINQETQYF
TRBJ1-2 | - | - | TRBV25-1 | TGTGCCAGCAGTGCTCACGACAGGCTTAACTATGGCTACACCTTC | CASSAHDRLNYGYTF
TRBJ1-2 | TRBD1 | - | TRBV7-2 | TGTGCCAGCAGCTTAGACAGGGGCGGTGCTGGCTACACCTTC | CASSLDRGGAGYTF
TRBJ1-1 | - | many | TRBV6-5 | TGTGCCAGCAGTTACCTAGGGACCTTCGGGACTGAAGCTTTCTTT | CASSYLGTFGTEAFF
TRBJ1-2 | - | once | TRBV10-3 | TGTGCCATCAGTGTGCAGGGCCGAGACTATGGCTACACCTTC | CAISVQGRDYGYTF
TRBJ2-2 | - | many | TRBV5-4 | TGTGCCAGCAGCACGACAGAAACCGGGGAGCTGTTTTTT | CASSTTETGELFF
TRBJ1-2 | TRBD1 | few | TRBV10-3 | TGTGCCATCAGTGATCGTTCAGGGGGCCACTATGGCTACACCTTC | CAISDRSGGHYGYTF
TRBJ2-6 | - | many | TRBV10-3 | TGTGCCATCAGTGAGACTTCTGGGGCCAACGTCCTGACTTTC | CAISETSGANVLTF
TRBJ2-7 | - | many | TRBV29-1 | TGCAGCGCCTGGGACATAAACTACGAGCAGTACTTC | CSAWDINYEQYF
TRBJ1-2 | TRBD1 | many | TRBV7-3 | TGTGCCAGCAGCCCGACCGGGACAGGCCTTTATGGCTACACCTTC | CASSPTGTGLYGYTF